The T cell receptor (beta chain) under discussion was sequenced for a study of blood T cell repertoires in COVID-19. Study details: Samples taken during acute and convalescent COVID-19 were collected in the United States, Italy and Spain. Sources were T cells, B-cell-depleted T cells, or PBMCs; the material itself was cDNA or gDNA.

Authors' data handling: By means of reference gene primer amplification, nucleated cell counts were estimated. The method was immunoSEQ multiplex PCR; TCRdb's version includes in-frame clones alone and lacks a portion of them. The V and J calls and clone size come from that table; D and trimming were worked out from the DNA. The sample holds tens of thousands of clones, over 75% seen once. Germline values: CDR1 MNHEY, CDR2 SMNVEV (reference sequence). There are 15 residues in the CDR3. V shed 7 bases, J shed 3 bases, and the junction held 5 bases outside the gene matches. Input material: peripheral blood. The clonotype comes from an older woman with acute or convalescent COVID-19. The chain combines TRBV27 with TRBJ1-6; 8 bases fit TRBD1. The CDR3 reads CASKPGQGYNSPLHF. The CDR3, as DNA: TGTGCCAGCAAACCTGGACAGGGCTATAATTCACCCCTCCACTTT.